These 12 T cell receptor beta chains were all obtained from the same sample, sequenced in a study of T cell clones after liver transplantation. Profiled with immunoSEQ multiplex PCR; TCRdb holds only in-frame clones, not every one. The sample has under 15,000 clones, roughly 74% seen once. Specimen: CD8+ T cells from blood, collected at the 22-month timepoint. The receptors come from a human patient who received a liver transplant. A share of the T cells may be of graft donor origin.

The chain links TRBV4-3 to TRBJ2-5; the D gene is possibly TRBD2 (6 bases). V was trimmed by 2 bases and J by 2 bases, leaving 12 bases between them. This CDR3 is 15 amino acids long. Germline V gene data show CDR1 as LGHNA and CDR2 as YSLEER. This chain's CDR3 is CASSQRAGTQETQYF. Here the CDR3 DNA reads TGCGCCAGCAGCCAAAGGGCGGGAACACAAGAGACCCAGTACTTC.

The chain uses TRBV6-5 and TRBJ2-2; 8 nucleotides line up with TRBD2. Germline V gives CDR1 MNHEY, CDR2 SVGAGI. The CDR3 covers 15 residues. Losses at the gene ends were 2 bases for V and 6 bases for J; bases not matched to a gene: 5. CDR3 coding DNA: TGTGCCAGCAGTTACACTCAACTAGCGGCCGGGGAGCTGTTTTTT. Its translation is CASSYTQLAAGELFF.

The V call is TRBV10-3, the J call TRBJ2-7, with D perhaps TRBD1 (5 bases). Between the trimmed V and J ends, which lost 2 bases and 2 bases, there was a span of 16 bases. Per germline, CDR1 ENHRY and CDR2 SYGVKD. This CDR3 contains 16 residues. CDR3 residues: CAISEPRQLSPYEQYF. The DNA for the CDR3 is TGTGCCATCAGTGAGCCCCGACAGCTATCCCCCTACGAGCAGTACTTC.

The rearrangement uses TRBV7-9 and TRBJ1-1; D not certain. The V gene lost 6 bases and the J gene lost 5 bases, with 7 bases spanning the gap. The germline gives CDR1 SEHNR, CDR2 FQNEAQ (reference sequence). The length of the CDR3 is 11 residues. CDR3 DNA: TGTGCCAGCAGTTCTGGGACTGAAGCTTTCTTT. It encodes CASSSGTEAFF. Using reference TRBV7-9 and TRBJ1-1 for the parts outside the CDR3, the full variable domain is DTGVSQNPRHKITKRGQNVTFRCDPISEHNRLYWYRQTLGQGPEFLTYFQNEAQLEKSRLLSDRFSAERPKGSFSTLEIQRTEQGDSAMYLCASSSGTEAFFGQGTRLTVV.

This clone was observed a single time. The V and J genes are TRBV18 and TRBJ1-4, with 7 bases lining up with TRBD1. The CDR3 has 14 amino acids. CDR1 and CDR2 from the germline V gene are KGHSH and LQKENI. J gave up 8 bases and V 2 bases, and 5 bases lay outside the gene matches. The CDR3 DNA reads TGTGCCAGCTCACCAGGAGACAGGGTCGAAAAACTGTTTTTT. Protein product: CASSPGDRVEKLFF.

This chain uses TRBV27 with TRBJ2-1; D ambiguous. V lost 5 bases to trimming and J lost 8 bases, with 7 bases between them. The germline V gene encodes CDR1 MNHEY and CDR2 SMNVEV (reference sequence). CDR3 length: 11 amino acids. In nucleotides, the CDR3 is TGTGCCAGCAGTGAGGCCGATGAGCAGTTCTTC. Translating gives CASSEADEQFF.

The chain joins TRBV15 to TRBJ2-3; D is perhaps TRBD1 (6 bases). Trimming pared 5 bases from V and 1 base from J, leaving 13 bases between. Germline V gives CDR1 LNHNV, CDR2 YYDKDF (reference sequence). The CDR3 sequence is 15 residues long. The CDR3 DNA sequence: TGTGCCACCAGCGGTTACGGACAGCGCACAGATACGCAGTATTTT. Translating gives CATSGYGQRTDTQYF. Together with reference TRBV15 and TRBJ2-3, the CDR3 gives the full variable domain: DAMVIQNPRYQVTQFGKPVTLSCSQTLNHNVMYWYQQKSSQAPKLLFHYYDKDFNNEADTPDNFQSRRPNTSFCFLDIRSPGLGDTAMYLCATSGYGQRTDTQYFGPGTRLTVL.

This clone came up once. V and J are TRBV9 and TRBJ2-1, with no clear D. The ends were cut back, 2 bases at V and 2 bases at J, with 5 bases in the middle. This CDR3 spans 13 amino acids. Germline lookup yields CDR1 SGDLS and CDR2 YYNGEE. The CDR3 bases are TGTGCCAGCAGCGTCTCGACCTACAATGAGCAGTTCTTC. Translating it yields CASSVSTYNEQFF.

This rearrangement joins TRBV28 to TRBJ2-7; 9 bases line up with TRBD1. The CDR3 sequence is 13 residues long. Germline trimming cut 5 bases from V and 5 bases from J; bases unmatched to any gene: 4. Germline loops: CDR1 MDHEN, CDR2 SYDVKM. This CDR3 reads CASSGTGQDEQYF. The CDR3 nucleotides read TGTGCCAGCAGTGGGACAGGGCAGGACGAGCAGTACTTC.

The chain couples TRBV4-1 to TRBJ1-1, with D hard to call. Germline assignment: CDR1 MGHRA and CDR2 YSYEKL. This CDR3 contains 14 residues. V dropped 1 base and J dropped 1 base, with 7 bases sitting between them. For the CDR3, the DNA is TGCGCCAGCAGCCAAGGAAAGGGGAACACTGAAGCTTTCTTT. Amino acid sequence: CASSQGKGNTEAFF.

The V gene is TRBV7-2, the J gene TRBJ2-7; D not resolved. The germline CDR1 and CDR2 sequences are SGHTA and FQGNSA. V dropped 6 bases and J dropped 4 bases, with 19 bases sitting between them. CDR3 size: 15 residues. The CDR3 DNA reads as TGTGCCAGCAGTAATCCCACGATTCTCCCTTACGAGCAGTACTTC. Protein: CASSNPTILPYEQYF.

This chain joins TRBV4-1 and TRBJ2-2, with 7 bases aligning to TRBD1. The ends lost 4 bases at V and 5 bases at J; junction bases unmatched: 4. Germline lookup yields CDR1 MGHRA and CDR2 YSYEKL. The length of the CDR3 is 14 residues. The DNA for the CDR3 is TGCGCCAGCAGCCCCGGGACAGTTACCGGGGAGCTGTTTTTT. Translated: CASSPGTVTGELFF.